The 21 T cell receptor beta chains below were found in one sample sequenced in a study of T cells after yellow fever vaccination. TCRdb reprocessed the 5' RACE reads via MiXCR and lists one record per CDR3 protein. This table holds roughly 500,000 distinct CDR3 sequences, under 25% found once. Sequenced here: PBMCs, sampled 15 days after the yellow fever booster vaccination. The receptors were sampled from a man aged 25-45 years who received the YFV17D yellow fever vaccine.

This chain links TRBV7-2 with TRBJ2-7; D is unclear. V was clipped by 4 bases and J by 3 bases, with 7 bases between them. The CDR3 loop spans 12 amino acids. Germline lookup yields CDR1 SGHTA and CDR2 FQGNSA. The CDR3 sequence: CASSSIGYEQYF. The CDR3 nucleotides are TGTGCCAGCAGCTCAATTGGCTACGAGCAGTACTTC.

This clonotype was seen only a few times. DNA for the CDR3: TGTGCCAGCAATCGACTAGCGGGAGGCCCCGATGAGCAGTTCTTC. Amino acids: CASNRLAGGPDEQFF. The genes are TRBV12-3 or TRBV12-4 and TRBJ2-1, with 13 bases matching TRBD2. After removal of 7 bases from V and 8 bases from J, the junction contained 8 bases not matched to a gene. The CDR3 has 15 residues.

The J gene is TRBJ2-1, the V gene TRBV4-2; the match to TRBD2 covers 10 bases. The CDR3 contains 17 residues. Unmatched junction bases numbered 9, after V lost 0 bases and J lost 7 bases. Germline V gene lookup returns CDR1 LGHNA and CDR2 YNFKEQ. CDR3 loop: CASSQEPLAGRGNEQFF. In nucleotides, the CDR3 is TGTGCCAGCAGCCAAGAACCACTAGCGGGGCGGGGGAATGAGCAGTTCTTC.

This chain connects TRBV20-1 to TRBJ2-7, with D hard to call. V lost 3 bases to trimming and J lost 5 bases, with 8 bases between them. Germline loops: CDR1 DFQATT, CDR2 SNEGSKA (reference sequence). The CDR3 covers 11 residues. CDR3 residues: CSASVKNEQYF. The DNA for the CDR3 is TGCAGTGCTAGTGTTAAGAACGAGCAGTACTTC.

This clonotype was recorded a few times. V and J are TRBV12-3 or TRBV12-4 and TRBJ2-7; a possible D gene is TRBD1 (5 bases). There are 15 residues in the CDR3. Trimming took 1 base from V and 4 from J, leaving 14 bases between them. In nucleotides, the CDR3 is TGTGCCAGCAGTTTAGGGGTAGGGGCTGGATACGAGCAGTACTTC. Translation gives CASSLGVGAGYEQYF.

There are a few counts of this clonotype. The chain's CDR3 is CASSASSDNEQFF. The CDR3 DNA follows: TGCGCCAGCAGCGCCTCTAGCGACAATGAGCAGTTCTTC. The chain couples TRBV5-1 to TRBJ2-1; perhaps TRBD2 as D (6 bases). V was trimmed by 4 bases and J by 5 bases, leaving 10 bases between them. Germline V lookup: CDR1 SGHRS, CDR2 YFSETQ. The CDR3 is made up of 13 amino acids.

CDR3 loop: CASSPPNPRSYNEQFF. As DNA, the CDR3 is TGTGCCAGCTCACCACCGAACCCACGCTCCTACAATGAGCAGTTCTTC. This rearrangement joins TRBV18 to TRBJ2-1; D remains ambiguous. This CDR3 has 16 residues. CDR1 and CDR2 from the germline V gene are KGHSH and LQKENI. With 0 bases removed from V and 0 bases from J, the gap between germline ends came to 9 bases.

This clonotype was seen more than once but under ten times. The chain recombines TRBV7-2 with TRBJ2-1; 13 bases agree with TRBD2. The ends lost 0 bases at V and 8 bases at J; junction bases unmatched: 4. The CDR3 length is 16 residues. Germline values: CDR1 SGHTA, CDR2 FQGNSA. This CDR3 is CASSLALTSGGDEQFF. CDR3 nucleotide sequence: TGTGCCAGCAGCTTAGCCCTCACTAGCGGGGGGGATGAGCAGTTCTTC.

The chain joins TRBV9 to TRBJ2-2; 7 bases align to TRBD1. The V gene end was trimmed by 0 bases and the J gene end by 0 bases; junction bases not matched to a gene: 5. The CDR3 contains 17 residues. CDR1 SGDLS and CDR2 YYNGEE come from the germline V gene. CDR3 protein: CASSVAGQVSNTGELFF. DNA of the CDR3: TGTGCCAGCAGCGTAGCCGGACAGGTTTCGAACACCGGGGAGCTGTTTTTT.

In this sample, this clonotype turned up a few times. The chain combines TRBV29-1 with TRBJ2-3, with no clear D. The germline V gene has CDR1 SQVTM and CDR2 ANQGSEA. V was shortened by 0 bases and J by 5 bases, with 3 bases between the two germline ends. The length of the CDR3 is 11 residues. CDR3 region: CSVEDRDTQYF. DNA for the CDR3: TGCAGCGTTGAAGATAGAGATACGCAGTATTTT.

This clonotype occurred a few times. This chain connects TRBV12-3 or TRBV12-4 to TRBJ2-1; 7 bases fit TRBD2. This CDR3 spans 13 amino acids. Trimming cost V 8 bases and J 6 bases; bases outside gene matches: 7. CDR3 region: CASGREVVNEQFF. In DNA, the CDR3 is TGTGCCAGCGGCCGGGAGGTCGTCAATGAGCAGTTCTTC.

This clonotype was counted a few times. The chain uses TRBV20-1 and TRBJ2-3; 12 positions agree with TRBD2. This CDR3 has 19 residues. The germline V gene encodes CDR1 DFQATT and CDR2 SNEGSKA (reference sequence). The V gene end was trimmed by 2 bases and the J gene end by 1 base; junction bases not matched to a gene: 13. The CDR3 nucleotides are TGCAGTGCTAGACGCGGACTAGCGGGGACCGCCGTTGGCACAGATACGCAGTATTTT. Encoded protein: CSARRGLAGTAVGTDTQYF.

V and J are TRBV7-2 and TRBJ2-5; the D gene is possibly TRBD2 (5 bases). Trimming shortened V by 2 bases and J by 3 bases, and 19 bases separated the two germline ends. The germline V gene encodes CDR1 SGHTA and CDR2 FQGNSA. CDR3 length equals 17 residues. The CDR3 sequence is CASSLMAGGDWEETQYF. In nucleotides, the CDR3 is TGTGCCAGCAGCTTAATGGCGGGCGGAGATTGGGAAGAGACCCAGTACTTC.

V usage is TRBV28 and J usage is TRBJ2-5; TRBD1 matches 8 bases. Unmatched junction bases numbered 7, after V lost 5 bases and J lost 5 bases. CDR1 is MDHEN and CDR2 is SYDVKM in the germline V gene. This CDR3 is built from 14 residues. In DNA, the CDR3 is TGTGCCAGCAGTCGACAGGGGACTCGGGAGACCCAGTACTTC. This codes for CASSRQGTRETQYF.

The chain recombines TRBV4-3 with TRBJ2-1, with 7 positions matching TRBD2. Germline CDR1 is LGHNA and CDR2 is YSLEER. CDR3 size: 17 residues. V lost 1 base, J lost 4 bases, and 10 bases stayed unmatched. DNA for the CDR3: TGCGCCAGCAGCCAAGGGACGTCTAGCGGAGGGTACAATGAGCAGTTCTTC. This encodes CASSQGTSSGGYNEQFF.

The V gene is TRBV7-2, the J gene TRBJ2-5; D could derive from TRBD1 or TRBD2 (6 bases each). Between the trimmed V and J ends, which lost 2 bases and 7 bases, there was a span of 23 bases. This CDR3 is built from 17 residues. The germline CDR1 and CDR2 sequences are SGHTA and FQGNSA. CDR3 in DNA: TGTGCCAGCAGCTTAATGGGGGGCGCAGGTGCCTTCGGGACCCAGTACTTC. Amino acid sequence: CASSLMGGAGAFGTQYF.

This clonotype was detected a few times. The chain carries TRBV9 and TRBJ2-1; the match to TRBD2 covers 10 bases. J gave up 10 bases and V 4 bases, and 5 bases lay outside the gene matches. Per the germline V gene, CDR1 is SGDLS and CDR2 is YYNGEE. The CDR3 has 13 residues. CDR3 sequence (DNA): TGTGCCAGCAGCATTTGGACTAGCGGAGAGCAGTTCTTC. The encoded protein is CASSIWTSGEQFF. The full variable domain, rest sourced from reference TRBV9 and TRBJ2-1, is DSGVTQTPKHLITATGQRVTLRCSPRSGDLSVYWYQQSLDQGLQFLIQYYNGEERAKGNILERFSAQQFPDLHSELNLSSLELGDSALYFCASSIWTSGEQFFGPGTRLTVL.

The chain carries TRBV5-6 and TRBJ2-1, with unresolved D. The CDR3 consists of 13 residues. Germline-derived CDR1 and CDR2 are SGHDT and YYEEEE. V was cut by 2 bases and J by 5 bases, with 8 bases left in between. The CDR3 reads CASSFGHNNEQFF. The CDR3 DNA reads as TGTGCCAGCAGCTTCGGGCATAACAATGAGCAGTTCTTC. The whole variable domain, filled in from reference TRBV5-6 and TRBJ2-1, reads DAGVTQSPTHLIKTRGQQVTLRCSPKSGHDTVSWYQQALGQGPQFIFQYYEEEERQRGNFPDRFSGHQFPNYSSELNVNALLLGDSALYLCASSFGHNNEQFFGPGTRLTVL.

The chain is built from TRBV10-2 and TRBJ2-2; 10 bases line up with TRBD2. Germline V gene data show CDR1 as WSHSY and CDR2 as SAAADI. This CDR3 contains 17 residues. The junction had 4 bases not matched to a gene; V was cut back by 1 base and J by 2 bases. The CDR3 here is CASSEFGLAANTGELFF. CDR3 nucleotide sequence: TGCGCCAGCAGTGAGTTTGGACTAGCGGCAAACACCGGGGAGCTGTTTTTT.

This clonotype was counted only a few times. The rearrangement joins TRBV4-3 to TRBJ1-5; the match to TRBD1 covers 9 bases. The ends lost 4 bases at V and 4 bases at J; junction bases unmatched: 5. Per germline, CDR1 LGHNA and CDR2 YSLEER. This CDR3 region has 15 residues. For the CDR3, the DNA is TGCGCCAGCAGCCCTGACAGGGGGTTGAATCAGCCCCAGCATTTT. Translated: CASSPDRGLNQPQHF.

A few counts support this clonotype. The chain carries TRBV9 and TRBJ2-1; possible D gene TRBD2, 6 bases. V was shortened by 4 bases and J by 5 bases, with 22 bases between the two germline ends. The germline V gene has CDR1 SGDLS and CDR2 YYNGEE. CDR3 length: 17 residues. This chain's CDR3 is CASSLAVGSASHNEQFF. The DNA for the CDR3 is TGTGCCAGCAGCCTCGCGGTCGGGAGCGCGTCACACAATGAGCAGTTCTTC.